The 13 T cell receptor beta chains in this list originate from one sample, sequenced in a study of shared clonotypes between healthy human individuals. Naive CD8 cells comprised CD45RO-negative, CCR7-positively selected cells, excluding terminally differentiated effector memory CD45RA+ cells. Generated by immunoSEQ multiplex PCR, the TCRdb table keeps only in-frame clones and is missing some. The sample includes hundreds of thousands of clones, 85% to 95% of them seen just once. Specimen: naive CD8+ T cells sorted from blood. Every receptor here comes from a woman in her twenties or thirties in good health.

This rearrangement joins TRBV9 to TRBJ2-7; 7 bases agree with TRBD1. CDR3 length: 14 amino acids. V was clipped by 5 bases and J by 5 bases; unmatched bases: 10. Germline loops: CDR1 SGDLS, CDR2 YYNGEE. For the CDR3, the DNA is TGTGCCAGCAGTCCTTCCCGACAGGGCAACGAGCAGTACTTC. Protein product: CASSPSRQGNEQYF.

The chain has TRBV9 and TRBJ1-1; tentative D call: TRBD1 (6 bases). The CDR3 is 13 amino acids. The germline V gene has CDR1 SGDLS and CDR2 YYNGEE. V was clipped by 7 bases and J by 1 base, with 11 bases between them. CDR3 coding DNA: TGTGCCAGCGGGGGGACACAGAACACTGAAGCTTTCTTT. It yields the protein CASGGTQNTEAFF.

Details on this clone: The sample contains more than one DNA sequence encoding this CDR3. The genes are TRBV27 and TRBJ2-7; 9 bases are shared with TRBD1. CDR1 is MNHEY and CDR2 is SMNVEV in the germline V gene (reference sequence). The J segment lost 4 bases and the V segment lost 4 bases, leaving 2 bases of the junction unmatched. This CDR3 contains 13 residues. This CDR3 reads CASSWGQGYEQYF. The CDR3 DNA sequence: TGTGCCAGCAGTTGGGGACAGGGATACGAGCAGTACTTC.

CDR3 region: CASSPSGGFKAYEQYF. CDR3 coding DNA: TGTGCCAGCAGCCCTTCGGGTGGCTTCAAGGCCTACGAGCAGTACTTC. The rearrangement joins TRBV7-9 to TRBJ2-7, with unresolved D. Trimming shortened V by 5 bases and J by 2 bases, and 19 bases separated the two germline ends. This CDR3 comprises 16 residues. CDR1 and CDR2 (germline): SEHNR, FQNEAQ (reference sequence). The variable domain in full, with the rest retrieved from reference TRBV7-9 and TRBJ2-7, is DTGVSQNPRHKITKRGQNVTFRCDPISEHNRLYWYRQTLGQGPEFLTYFQNEAQLEKSRLLSDRFSAERPKGSFSTLEIQRTEQGDSAMYLCASSPSGGFKAYEQYFGPGTRLTVT.

The rearrangement joins TRBV28 to TRBJ2-7, with D possibly matching TRBD2 (9 bases). V was pared by 10 bases and J by 7 bases, with 26 bases between. Germline V lookup: CDR1 MDHEN, CDR2 SYDVKM. The CDR3 consists of 15 residues. In DNA form, the CDR3 reads TGTGCCACCTGGGGGACAGGTAATAGCGGGGGAGAGCAGTACTTC. Residues: CATWGTGNSGGEQYF.

The chain has TRBV9 and TRBJ2-5; D may correspond to TRBD1 or TRBD2 (5 bases each). The germline gives CDR1 SGDLS, CDR2 YYNGEE. V lost 3 bases to trimming and J lost 4 bases, with 13 bases between them. There are 14 residues in the CDR3. For the CDR3, the DNA is TGTGCCAGCAGCGCCCCCGGGACCCGAGAGACCCAGTACTTC. Translated, it gives CASSAPGTRETQYF.

The V and J genes are TRBV7-8 and TRBJ2-5; TRBD1 aligns across 7 bases. The J call may be mistaken, given a closer DNA end match to TRBJ2-7. Germline V gene data show CDR1 as SGHVS and CDR2 as FQNEAQ. The CDR3 length is 14 residues. The CDR3 bases are TGTGCCAGCAGCTTCTCCGGGACAGACTACGAGCAGTACTTC. This gives the protein CASSFSGTDYEQYF.

The gene calls are TRBV6-1 and TRBJ2-7; the D gene could be TRBD1 or TRBD2 (6 bases each). Deletions cut 3 bases from V and 6 bases from J, with 15 bases between. The CDR3 is 14 residues long. Looked up from germline, CDR1 is MNHNS and CDR2 is SASEGT. The CDR3 coding sequence is TGTGCCAGCAGTGATTTTAACAGGGAGGCCGAGCAGTACTTC. It codes for CASSDFNREAEQYF.

The V call is TRBV30, the J call TRBJ2-5, with D hard to call. The DNA end favors TRBJ2-7, so the J call may be wrong. The length of the CDR3 is 11 residues. CDR1 is GTSNPN, CDR2 SVGIG, per germline (reference sequence). CDR3 DNA: TGTGCCTGGAGTGCCGTCTACGAGCAGTACTTC. Protein sequence: CAWSAVYEQYF.

The genes are TRBV30 and TRBJ1-1; D gene uncertain. Germline V CDR1 and CDR2: GTSNPN, SVGIG (reference sequence). The CDR3 sequence is 13 residues long. Trimming took off 0 bases at V and 2 bases at J, with 7 bases between the two ends. CDR3 nucleotide sequence: TGTGCCTGGAGTGTGGCAGAAAACACTGAAGCTTTCTTT. Translating gives CAWSVAENTEAFF.

The chain employs TRBV4-1 and TRBJ1-1, with D possibly being TRBD1 (5 bases). V gave up 0 bases and J gave up 3 bases, with 14 bases separating them. Germline CDR1 and CDR2: MGHRA and YSYEKL. The CDR3 is 16 residues long. CDR3 loop: CASSQDWGLGHTEAFF. The CDR3 DNA reads as TGCGCCAGCAGCCAAGATTGGGGTTTGGGACACACTGAAGCTTTCTTT.

This clone was seen a few times. This sequence joins TRBV19 and TRBJ2-7; no reliable D call. The germline V gene encodes CDR1 LNHDA and CDR2 SQIVND (reference sequence). Trimming removed 6 bases from V and 0 bases from J, with 12 bases in between. This CDR3 region has 14 residues. CDR3 sequence: CASSPVYSSYEQYF. The CDR3 region has the DNA TGTGCCAGTAGCCCCGTATACAGCTCCTACGAGCAGTACTTC.

This chain uses TRBV28 with TRBJ1-5; D not resolved. This CDR3 has 15 residues. Germline lookup yields CDR1 MDHEN and CDR2 SYDVKM. Trimming took off 3 bases at V and 1 base at J, with 10 bases between the two ends. The CDR3 region is CASSFAGTSNQPQHF. The CDR3 nucleotides read TGTGCCAGCAGTTTCGCTGGAACGAGCAATCAGCCCCAGCATTTT.